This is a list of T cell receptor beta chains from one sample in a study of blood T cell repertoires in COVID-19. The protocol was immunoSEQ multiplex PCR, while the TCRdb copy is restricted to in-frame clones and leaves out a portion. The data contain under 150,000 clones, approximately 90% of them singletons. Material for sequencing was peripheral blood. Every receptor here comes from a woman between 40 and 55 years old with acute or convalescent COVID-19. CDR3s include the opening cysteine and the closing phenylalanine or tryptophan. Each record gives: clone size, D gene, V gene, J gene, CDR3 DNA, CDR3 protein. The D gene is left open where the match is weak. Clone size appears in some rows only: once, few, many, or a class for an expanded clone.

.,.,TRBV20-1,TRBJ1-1,TGCAGTGCTAGTTTGCGTGTTCGCTTCACTGAAGCTTTCTTT,CSASLRVRFTEAFF
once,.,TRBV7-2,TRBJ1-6,TGTGCCAGTACAGATTCGTATAATTCACCCCTCCACTTT,CASTDSYNSPLHF
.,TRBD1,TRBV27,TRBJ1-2,TGTGCCAGTTCTAGAAGGGTCGGACAGGGAACCGCCTACTATGGCTACACCTTC,CASSRRVGQGTAYYGYTF
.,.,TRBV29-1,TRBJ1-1,TGCAGCGTTGAATCTAGGCCGGAAGCTTTCTTT,CSVESRPEAFF
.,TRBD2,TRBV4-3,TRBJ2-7,TGCGCCAGCAGCCTGTACAGGGATAGCGGGGCTAACTCCTACGAGCAGTACTTC,CASSLYRDSGANSYEQYF
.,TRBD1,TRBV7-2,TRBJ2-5,TGTGCCAGCAGCTTATACGGGACAGCAGGAGAGACCCAGTACTTC,CASSLYGTAGETQYF
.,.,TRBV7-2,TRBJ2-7,TGTGCCAGTGCCCCTGGTGCGGGATTCGTCGACGAGCAGTACTTC,CASAPGAGFVDEQYF
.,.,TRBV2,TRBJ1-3,TGTGCCAGCAGTGGTCTAGCCACGAGATCCTCTGGAAACACCATATATTTT,CASSGLATRSSGNTIYF
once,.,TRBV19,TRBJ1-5,TGTGCCACCCTGCCTCAGCGGGCCGGGGGCAATCAGCCCCAGCATTTT,CATLPQRAGGNQPQHF
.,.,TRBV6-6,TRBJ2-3,TGTGCCAGCAGTTACTCGACGGGGAACACAGATACGCAGTATTTT,CASSYSTGNTDTQYF
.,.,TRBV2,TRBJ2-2,TGTGCCAGCAGCCAAAACACCGGGGAGCTGTTTTTT,CASSQNTGELFF
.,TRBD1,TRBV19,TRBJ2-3,TGTGCCAGTAAGAGGGCAGGGGGCGCGGGAGATACGCAGTATTTT,CASKRAGGAGDTQYF
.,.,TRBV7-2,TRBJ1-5,TGTGCCAGCAGTTGGGCCGGGACACCATACAATCAGCCCCAGCATTTT,CASSWAGTPYNQPQHF
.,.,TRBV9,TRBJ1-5,TGTGCCAGCAGCGCAGGGGGCAATCAGCCCCAGCATTTT,CASSAGGNQPQHF
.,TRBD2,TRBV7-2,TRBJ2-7,TGTGCCAGCAGCCGGGGGGTAGAGAACGAGCAGTACTTC,CASSRGVENEQYF
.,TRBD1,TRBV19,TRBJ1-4,TGTGCCAGCAGAGAGGGACAGGGCGAATTAACTGAAAAACTGTTTTTT,CASREGQGELTEKLFF
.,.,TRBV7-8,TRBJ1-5,TGTGCCAGCAGCTTAACCGGGGACAATCAGCCCCAGCATTTT,CASSLTGDNQPQHF
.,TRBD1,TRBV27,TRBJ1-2,TGTGCCAGCAGTTTATCGTGGGACAGGATATTGAACTATGGCTACACCTTC,CASSLSWDRILNYGYTF
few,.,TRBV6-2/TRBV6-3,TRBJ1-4,TGTGCCAGCAGTACGCGGGGGGCAGAAAATGAAAAACTGTTTTTT,CASSTRGAENEKLFF
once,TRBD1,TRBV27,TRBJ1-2,TGTGCCAGCAGTATGTTCCAGGGGGCGAATGGCTACACCTTC,CASSMFQGANGYTF
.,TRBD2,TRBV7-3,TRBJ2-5,TGTGCCAGCAGCGCCGCTAGCGGGAGTGGGGAGACCCAGTACTTC,CASSAASGSGETQYF
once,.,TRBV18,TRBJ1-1,TGTGCCAGCTCACCAGACAGGTTGAACACTGAAGCTTTCTTT,CASSPDRLNTEAFF
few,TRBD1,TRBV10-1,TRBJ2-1,TGCGCCACCCTAGTTGCGGGACAGGGGTACAATGAGCAGTTCTTC,CATLVAGQGYNEQFF
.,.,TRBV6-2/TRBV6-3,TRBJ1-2,TGTGCCAGCAGCTCCCTCTGGGCAGAGACACATGGCTACACCTTC,CASSSLWAETHGYTF
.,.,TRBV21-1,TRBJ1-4,TGTGCCAGCAGCGAAGACCCTACTTCTAATGAAAAACTGTTTTTT,CASSEDPTSNEKLFF
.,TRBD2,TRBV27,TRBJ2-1,TGTGCCAGCAGACAGACATTCCCCGGACTAGCGGGCTTCTCCTACAATGAGCAGTTCTTC,CASRQTFPGLAGFSYNEQFF
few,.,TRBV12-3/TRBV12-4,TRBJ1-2,TGTGCCAGCAGCCTCCACGGGGATGGCTACACCTTC,CASSLHGDGYTF
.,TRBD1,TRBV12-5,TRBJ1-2,TGTGCTAGTGGTTTGGGATCACCGGGACAGGGAGTACTGCGGTATGGCTACACCTTC,CASGLGSPGQGVLRYGYTF
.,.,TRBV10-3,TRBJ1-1,TGTGCCTCCATCAGTTTCAGGGATGACACTGAAGCTTTCTTT,CASISFRDDTEAFF
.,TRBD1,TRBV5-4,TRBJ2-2,TGTGCCAGCAGACGCGGACAGGGTGTATCGACCGGGGAGCTGTTTTTT,CASRRGQGVSTGELFF